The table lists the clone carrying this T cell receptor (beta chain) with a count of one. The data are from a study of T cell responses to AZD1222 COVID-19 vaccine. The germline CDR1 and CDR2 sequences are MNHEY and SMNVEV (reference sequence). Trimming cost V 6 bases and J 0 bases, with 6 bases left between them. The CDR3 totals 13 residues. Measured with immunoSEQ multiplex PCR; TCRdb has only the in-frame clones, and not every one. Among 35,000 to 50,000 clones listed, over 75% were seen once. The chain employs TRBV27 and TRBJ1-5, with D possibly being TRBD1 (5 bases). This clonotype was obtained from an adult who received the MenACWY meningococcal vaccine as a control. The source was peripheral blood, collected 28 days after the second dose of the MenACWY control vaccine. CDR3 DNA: TGTGCCAGCAGGAGGGGTAGCAATCAGCCCCAGCATTTT. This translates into CASRRGSNQPQHF.